A selection of T cell receptor beta chains follows, all from one sample in a study of cytomegalovirus exposure and HLA in healthy donors. Clones were read by immunoSEQ multiplex PCR, and TCRdb kept only the in-frame ones, dropping some. The sample lists 250,000 to 350,000 clones, around 90% seen once, with 0.9% to 1% in the top ten. The source material was PBMCs. The source of these receptors is a man aged 25 to 45 in good health and CMV-seronegative. Each CDR3 is given with its conserved first and last residue. A D gene is named only where the DNA matches it firmly. Not every row has a clone size; where given, it reads once, few, many or a size class.

j_call clone_size d_call v_call cdr3_aa cdr3_nt
TRBJ1-5 . . TRBV6-6 CASSSRGLPSNQPQHF TGTGCCAGCAGTAGCCGGGGACTTCCGAGCAATCAGCCCCAGCATTTT
TRBJ1-2 . . TRBV7-6 CASSGGNYGYTF TGTGCCAGCAGCGGGGGGAACTATGGCTACACCTTC
TRBJ1-5 . TRBD1 TRBV19 CASSPTPQGPNQPQHF TGTGCCAGTAGTCCAACCCCACAGGGGCCCAATCAGCCCCAGCATTTT
TRBJ2-7 . . TRBV6-5 CASGGHYEQYF TGTGCCAGCGGCGGGCACTACGAGCAGTACTTC
TRBJ2-7 . . TRBV29-1 CSVGGGRSYEQYF TGCAGCGTTGGAGGGGGACGGTCCTACGAGCAGTACTTC
TRBJ1-3 . . TRBV18 CASQYYYGNTIYF TGTGCCAGCCAGTACTATTACGGAAACACCATATATTTT
TRBJ1-1 . . TRBV6-5 CASSYSEGSIEAFF TGTGCCAGCAGTTACTCGGAAGGGAGTATAGAAGCTTTCTTT
TRBJ1-1 . . TRBV11-2 CASSTQGEGNTEAFF TGTGCCAGCAGCACTCAAGGGGAAGGGAACACTGAAGCTTTCTTT
TRBJ1-2 few . TRBV6-6 CASSTGTNYGYTF TGTGCCAGCAGTACCGGGACTAACTATGGCTACACCTTC
TRBJ1-4 . TRBD1 TRBV19 CASSMPWDRENEKLFF TGTGCCAGTAGTATGCCGTGGGACAGAGAAAATGAAAAACTGTTTTTT
TRBJ2-2 . . TRBV6-5 CASSYEENTGELFF TGTGCCAGCAGTTATGAGGAGAACACCGGGGAGCTGTTTTTT
TRBJ2-7 . . TRBV30 CALTRAPYEQYF TGTGCCTTGACGCGGGCCCCCTACGAGCAGTACTTC
TRBJ1-3 . TRBD1 TRBV15 CATSSRDSHLSGNTIYF TGTGCCACCAGCAGCCGGGACAGCCACCTCTCTGGAAACACCATATATTTT
TRBJ2-7 once . TRBV7-9 CASSLEGFSYEQYF TGTGCCAGCAGCTTAGAGGGGTTCTCCTACGAGCAGTACTTC
TRBJ2-7 . . TRBV6-6 CASRKLAHEQYF TGTGCCAGCAGAAAACTAGCCCACGAGCAGTACTTC
TRBJ1-2 . . TRBV6-5 CASSEPGGQGYTF TGTGCCAGCAGTGAACCCGGCGGTCAGGGCTACACCTTC
TRBJ1-6 . TRBD1 TRBV7-2 CASSLAGGSYNSPLHF TGTGCCAGCAGCTTGGCAGGGGGCTCCTATAATTCACCCCTCCACTTT
TRBJ2-5 . . TRBV7-8 CASSLRLGDETQYF TGTGCCAGCAGCCTAAGACTAGGGGACGAGACCCAGTACTTC
TRBJ2-5 . TRBD2 TRBV7-9 CASRGGTSEETQYF TGTGCCAGCAGGGGTGGGACTAGCGAAGAGACCCAGTACTTC
TRBJ1-1 . . TRBV10-1 CASSGRGDTEAFF TGCGCCAGCAGTGGGCGCGGGGACACTGAAGCTTTCTTT
TRBJ1-2 . TRBD1 TRBV19 CASRQTGKYGYTF TGTGCCAGTAGGCAGACAGGGAAGTATGGCTACACCTTC
TRBJ2-5 . TRBD2 TRBV5-6 CASIFGGANTKTQYF TGTGCCAGCATTTTCGGGGGGGCCAATACAAAGACCCAGTACTTC
TRBJ1-2 . . TRBV19 CASSITGSVNYGYTF TGTGCCAGTAGTATCACAGGGTCCGTTAACTATGGCTACACCTTC
TRBJ1-1 once . TRBV6-5 CASSYYSWNTEAFF TGTGCCAGCAGTTATTACAGCTGGAACACTGAAGCTTTCTTT
TRBJ1-1 . . TRBV6-5 CASSYVRGEAFF TGTGCCAGCAGTTACGTCAGGGGCGAAGCTTTCTTT
TRBJ1-4 . TRBD1 TRBV7-9 CASSSPGQGNEKLFF TGTGCCAGCAGCTCCCCGGGACAGGGGAATGAAAAACTGTTTTTT
TRBJ1-1 once . TRBV7-2 CASSLGGGYTEAFF TGTGCCAGCAGCTTAGGAGGGGGTTACACTGAAGCTTTCTTT